The T cell receptor beta chain described here comes from a study of blood T cells in healthy people across ages. Study-wide background: The capture of about one barcoded beta molecule per two T cells was achieved by template switching. The study's findings and limits: The diversity estimates, figures obtained from one million T cells, were considered underestimates.

Turning to this clonotype: Its antigen is unidentified.

PCR was performed a second time for about 7 to 12 cycles using a sample-barcoded 5' primer and a J-beta primer mix. TCRdb reprocessed the 5' RACE reads with MiXCR, giving one entry per CDR3 protein. Of 1.5 million to 2 million distinct CDR3 sequences in the sample, about 32% are singletons; the top ten hold about 11%. Each sample yielded at least 5.5 micrograms of PBMC total RNA. The sample was blood. The TCR was taken from a woman younger than 45 in good health.

The DNA of the CDR3 is TGCGCCAGCAGCCATGAGGGGCGACGCTCCTACGAGCAGTACTTC. This translates into CASSHEGRRSYEQYF. V and J are TRBV4-1 and TRBJ2-7, with D possibly being TRBD1 or TRBD2 (5 bases each). The V end was cut by 3 bases, the J end by 0 bases, with 12 bases between. Germline CDR1 MGHRA, CDR2 YSYEKL. This CDR3 contains 15 residues.